This TCR beta chain is from a study of T cell repertoires in cytomegalovirus infection. For the study at large: Through public TCR beta signatures, both CMV infection and matching HLA type were indicated. Study-wide findings and caveats: The study found HLA-C-restricted CMV-specific TCR beta clonotypes dominating the ex vivo response.

Comment on this clonotype: The antigen remains undetermined.

V lost 3 bases, J lost 0 bases, and 11 bases lay in between. This CDR3 has 16 amino acids. TCRdb redid the calling of the reads with MiXCR, one entry per CDR3 protein. This table holds some 240,000 distinct CDR3 sequences, over 15% found once. The chain uses TRBV12-3 or TRBV12-4 and TRBJ2-2; no definite D call. This clonotype was sampled from a human donor in good health (CMV status not recorded). Some clones in this sample may be carry-over from other donors' samples. Sequencing input: CD8+ T cells from PBMCs. The CDR3: CASSFTSRANTGELFF. CDR3 nucleotides: TGTGCCAGCAGTTTTACCAGCCGCGCGAACACCGGGGAGCTGTTTTTT.